The clone carrying this T cell receptor (beta chain) has more than one count but fewer than ten. Its antigen is not identified. The data originate from a study of T cells after yellow fever vaccination. V lost 1 base, J lost 7 bases, and 10 bases lay in between. The CDR3 spans 13 residues. Per germline, CDR1 KGHSH and CDR2 LQKENI. A 5'RACE template-switching step, the method used to make TCR cDNA, added a universal primer site and UMIs. Each CDR3 protein is one row after TCRdb ran MiXCR on the 5' RACE reads. The table includes about 580,000 distinct CDR3 sequences, 17% detected once. Study outcomes and limitations: It was a small share of clonotypes that appeared in both CD4 and CD8 compartments. Bulk-population clonotypes that are abundant could appear as contaminants in FACS-sorted repertoires. The booster response re-showed most primary clones: 95% to 96% CD4, about 89% CD8.

This clonotype was sampled from a man aged 18 to 35 who received the YFV17D yellow fever vaccine. Sequencing was performed on PBMCs, taken 4 to 5 days after the first yellow fever vaccination. The chain combines TRBV18 with TRBJ1-1; tentatively, D is TRBD1 (5 bases). The DNA of the CDR3 is TGTGCCAGCTCACCACGCCGGGGGAATGAAGCTTTCTTT. This gives the protein CASSPRRGNEAFF.